This is a list of T cell receptor beta chains from one sample in a study of blood T cells in healthy people across ages. TCRdb re-called the 5' RACE reads through MiXCR, storing one row per CDR3 protein. The table includes about 670,000 distinct CDR3 sequences, over 40% detected once. The sample comprised blood. These receptors were obtained from a man older than 75 in good health. Both conserved end residues are trimmed from each CDR3. Fields, in order: CDR3 protein, D gene, V gene, J gene. D genes are given only for firm matches.

CDR3aa: SARDSRLVGSYNSPLH
d_gene: -
v_gene: TRBV20-1
j_gene: TRBJ1-6

CDR3aa: SAKTAAINEKLF
d_gene: -
v_gene: TRBV20-1
j_gene: TRBJ1-4

CDR3aa: ASSGQVATSTDTQY
d_gene: -
v_gene: TRBV28
j_gene: TRBJ2-3

CDR3aa: SARAGEETQY
d_gene: -
v_gene: TRBV20-1
j_gene: TRBJ2-5

CDR3aa: SASSGPGTQY
d_gene: -
v_gene: TRBV20-1
j_gene: -

CDR3aa: ASSDGGFDEKLF
d_gene: -
v_gene: TRBV21-1
j_gene: TRBJ1-4

CDR3aa: AIKGVERGDNEQF
d_gene: TRBD2
v_gene: TRBV10-3
j_gene: TRBJ2-1

CDR3aa: SATPDTGYEQY
d_gene: -
v_gene: TRBV20-1
j_gene: TRBJ2-7

CDR3aa: ASSDSLSVRGYT
d_gene: -
v_gene: TRBV25-1
j_gene: TRBJ1-2

CDR3aa: ASSRVQGQGANVLT
d_gene: TRBD1
v_gene: TRBV18
j_gene: TRBJ2-6

CDR3aa: ASTSGTDFYYGYT
d_gene: TRBD1
v_gene: TRBV12-3/TRBV12-4
j_gene: TRBJ1-2

CDR3aa: ASKDRGNDEKLF
d_gene: TRBD1
v_gene: TRBV4-1
j_gene: TRBJ1-4

CDR3aa: ASSTPQGEKYEQY
d_gene: TRBD1
v_gene: TRBV6-2/TRBV6-3
j_gene: TRBJ2-7

CDR3aa: SARPGQATNEKLF
d_gene: TRBD1
v_gene: TRBV20-1
j_gene: TRBJ1-4

CDR3aa: ASINWIANTGELF
d_gene: -
v_gene: TRBV12-3/TRBV12-4
j_gene: TRBJ2-2

CDR3aa: ASSSEFGPSYEQY
d_gene: -
v_gene: TRBV12-3/TRBV12-4
j_gene: TRBJ2-7

CDR3aa: SAKGTGAGYT
d_gene: TRBD1
v_gene: TRBV20-1
j_gene: TRBJ1-2

CDR3aa: ASSDQAGISYEQY
d_gene: -
v_gene: TRBV2
j_gene: TRBJ2-7

CDR3aa: SARRAGTTGELF
d_gene: -
v_gene: TRBV20-1
j_gene: TRBJ2-2

CDR3aa: ASSQNYGYT
d_gene: -
v_gene: TRBV7-9
j_gene: TRBJ1-2

CDR3aa: ASSLEVPAGEQF
d_gene: -
v_gene: TRBV5-1
j_gene: TRBJ2-1

CDR3aa: SANRGTHNEQF
d_gene: TRBD1
v_gene: TRBV20-1
j_gene: TRBJ2-1

CDR3aa: ASSRSVGGRNNEQF
d_gene: -
v_gene: TRBV7-9
j_gene: TRBJ2-1

CDR3aa: AISDFGTGVTDTQY
d_gene: -
v_gene: TRBV10-3
j_gene: TRBJ2-3

CDR3aa: SVSWGWTEAF
d_gene: -
v_gene: TRBV29-1
j_gene: TRBJ1-1

CDR3aa: ASSLSGDPYNEQF
d_gene: -
v_gene: TRBV12-3/TRBV12-4
j_gene: TRBJ2-1

CDR3aa: ANSLDRGTTDTQY
d_gene: -
v_gene: TRBV7-2
j_gene: TRBJ2-3

CDR3aa: ATSRDPGAGGRETQY
d_gene: TRBD2
v_gene: TRBV15
j_gene: TRBJ2-5

CDR3aa: AWSGQGNEQF
d_gene: -
v_gene: TRBV30
j_gene: TRBJ2-1

CDR3aa: SVENVRKGNQETQY
d_gene: -
v_gene: TRBV29-1
j_gene: TRBJ2-5

CDR3aa: VSSNTGTGSSGANVLT
d_gene: TRBD1
v_gene: TRBV4-2
j_gene: TRBJ2-6

CDR3aa: SVFTGGSKKDTQY
d_gene: TRBD1
v_gene: TRBV29-1
j_gene: TRBJ2-3

CDR3aa: SAPDRGIYEQY
d_gene: TRBD1
v_gene: TRBV20-1
j_gene: TRBJ2-7

CDR3aa: ASSSGTSGARGRKTQF
d_gene: TRBD2
v_gene: TRBV9
j_gene: TRBJ2-1

CDR3aa: ASSLTGTGDSYEQY
d_gene: TRBD1
v_gene: TRBV7-8
j_gene: TRBJ2-7

CDR3aa: ASSLLTGGREKLF
d_gene: TRBD1
v_gene: TRBV7-8
j_gene: TRBJ1-4

CDR3aa: AISNQGADTQY
d_gene: TRBD1
v_gene: TRBV12-3/TRBV12-4
j_gene: TRBJ2-3

CDR3aa: ASSQSGAILSYEQY
d_gene: -
v_gene: TRBV4-1
j_gene: TRBJ2-7

CDR3aa: ASSIGTSTNEQF
d_gene: TRBD2
v_gene: TRBV6-4
j_gene: TRBJ2-1

CDR3aa: SVEDPEDRGWNEQF
d_gene: TRBD1
v_gene: TRBV29-1
j_gene: TRBJ2-1

CDR3aa: SVAGGDQETQY
d_gene: TRBD2
v_gene: TRBV29-1
j_gene: TRBJ2-5

CDR3aa: AISPQDTGGSYGYT
d_gene: TRBD1
v_gene: TRBV10-3
j_gene: TRBJ1-2

CDR3aa: ASSSRTQSYEQY
d_gene: -
v_gene: TRBV5-1
j_gene: TRBJ2-7

CDR3aa: ASTLELAEDTEAF
d_gene: -
v_gene: TRBV21-1
j_gene: TRBJ1-1

CDR3aa: ASSLRTGTLSPEQY
d_gene: -
v_gene: TRBV12-3/TRBV12-4
j_gene: TRBJ2-5

CDR3aa: ATSDGAGVTGELF
d_gene: TRBD2
v_gene: TRBV24-1
j_gene: TRBJ2-2

CDR3aa: ASSFHLPGQGDGYT
d_gene: TRBD1
v_gene: TRBV7-2
j_gene: TRBJ1-2

CDR3aa: ASSVAPGQGSYEQF
d_gene: TRBD1
v_gene: TRBV25-1
j_gene: TRBJ2-1

CDR3aa: ASSQRQGAAGELF
d_gene: TRBD1
v_gene: TRBV4-2
j_gene: TRBJ2-2

CDR3aa: ASSLASVLGGDTQY
d_gene: -
v_gene: TRBV5-1
j_gene: TRBJ2-3

CDR3aa: SAGGFQETQY
d_gene: -
v_gene: TRBV20-1
j_gene: TRBJ2-5

CDR3aa: ASVAGGTSGYNEQF
d_gene: TRBD2
v_gene: TRBV7-3
j_gene: TRBJ2-1